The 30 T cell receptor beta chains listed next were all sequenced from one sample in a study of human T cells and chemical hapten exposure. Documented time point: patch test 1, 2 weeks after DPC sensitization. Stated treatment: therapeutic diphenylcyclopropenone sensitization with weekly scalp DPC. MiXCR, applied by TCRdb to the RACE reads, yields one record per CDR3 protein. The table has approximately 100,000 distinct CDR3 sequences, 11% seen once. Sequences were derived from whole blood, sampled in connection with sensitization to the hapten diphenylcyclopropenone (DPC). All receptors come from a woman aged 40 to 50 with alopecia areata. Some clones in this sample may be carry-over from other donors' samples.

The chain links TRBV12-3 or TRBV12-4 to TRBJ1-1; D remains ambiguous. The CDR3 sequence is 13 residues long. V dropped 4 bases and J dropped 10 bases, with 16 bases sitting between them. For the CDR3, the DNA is TGTGCCAGCAGTTCCGGAAAAACACAGAGAGCTTTCTTT. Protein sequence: CASSSGKTQRAFF.

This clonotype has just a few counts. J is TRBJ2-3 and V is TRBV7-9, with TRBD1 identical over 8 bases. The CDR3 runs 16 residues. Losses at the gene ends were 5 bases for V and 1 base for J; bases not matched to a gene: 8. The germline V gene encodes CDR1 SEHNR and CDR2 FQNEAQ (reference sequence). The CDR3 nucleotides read TGTGCCAGCAGCCATCTACAGGGGGAAGGCACAGATACGCAGTATTTT. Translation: CASSHLQGEGTDTQYF.

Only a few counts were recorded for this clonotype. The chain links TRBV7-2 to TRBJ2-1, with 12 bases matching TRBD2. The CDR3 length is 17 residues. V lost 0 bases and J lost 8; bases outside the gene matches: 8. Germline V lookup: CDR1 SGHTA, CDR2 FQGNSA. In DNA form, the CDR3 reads TGTGCCAGCAGCTTAGCCCCACTAGCGGGGGGCTGGGATGAGCAGTTCTTC. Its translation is CASSLAPLAGGWDEQFF.

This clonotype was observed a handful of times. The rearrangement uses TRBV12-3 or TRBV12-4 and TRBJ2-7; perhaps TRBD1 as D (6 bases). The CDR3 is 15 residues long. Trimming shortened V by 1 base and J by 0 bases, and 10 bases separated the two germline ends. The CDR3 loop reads CASSLEGGNSYEQYF. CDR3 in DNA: TGTGCCAGCAGTTTAGAAGGGGGAAACTCCTACGAGCAGTACTTC.

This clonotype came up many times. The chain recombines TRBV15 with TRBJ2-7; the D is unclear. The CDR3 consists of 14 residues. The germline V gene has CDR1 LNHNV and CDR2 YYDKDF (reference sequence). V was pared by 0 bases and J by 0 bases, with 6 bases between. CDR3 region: CATSRDRLSYEQYF. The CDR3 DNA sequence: TGTGCCACCAGCAGAGATAGGCTCTCCTACGAGCAGTACTTC.

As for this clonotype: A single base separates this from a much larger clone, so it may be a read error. The CDR3 loop is CASSYLTGTNNEQFF. The CDR3 nucleotides are TGTGCCAGCAGTTACTTGACAGGGACCAACAATGAGCAGTTCTTC. V gene TRBV6-2 or TRBV6-3 combines with J gene TRBJ2-1, with 7 bases aligning to TRBD1. The CDR3 spans 15 residues. After removal of 1 base from V and 5 bases from J, the junction contained 5 bases not matched to a gene. Germline V CDR1 and CDR2: MNHEY, SVGEGT.

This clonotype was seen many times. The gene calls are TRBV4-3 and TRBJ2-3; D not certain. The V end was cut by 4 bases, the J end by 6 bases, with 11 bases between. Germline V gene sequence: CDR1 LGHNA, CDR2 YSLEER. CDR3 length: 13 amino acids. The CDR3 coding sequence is TGCGCCAGCAGCCTTGTTGTATCTGATACGCAGTATTTT. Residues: CASSLVVSDTQYF.

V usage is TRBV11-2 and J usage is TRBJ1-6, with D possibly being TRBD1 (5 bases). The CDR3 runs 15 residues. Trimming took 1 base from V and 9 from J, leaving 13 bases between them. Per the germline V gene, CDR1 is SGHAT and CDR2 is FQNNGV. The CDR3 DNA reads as TGTGCCAGCAGCTTAGTGGCCTATCAGGGTTCACCCCTCCACTTT. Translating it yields CASSLVAYQGSPLHF.

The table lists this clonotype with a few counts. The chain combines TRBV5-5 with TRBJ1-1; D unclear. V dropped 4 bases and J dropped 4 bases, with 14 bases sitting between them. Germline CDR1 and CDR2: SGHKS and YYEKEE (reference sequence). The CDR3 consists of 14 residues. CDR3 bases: TGTGCCAGCAGCCTCTATCTTGGGATCACTGAAGCTTTCTTT. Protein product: CASSLYLGITEAFF.

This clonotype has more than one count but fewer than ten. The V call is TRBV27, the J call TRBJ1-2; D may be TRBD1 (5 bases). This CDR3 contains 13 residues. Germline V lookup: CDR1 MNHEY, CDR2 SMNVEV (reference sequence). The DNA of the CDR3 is TGTGTGAGTTGGGGCAGCGTAGGATATGGCTACACCTTC. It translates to CVSWGSVGYGYTF.

The CDR3 loop is CSARGVAPETQYF. The CDR3 DNA reads TGCAGTGCCCGTGGGGTAGCTCCAGAGACCCAGTACTTC. The chain carries TRBV20-1 and TRBJ2-5; D is uncertain. Germline loops: CDR1 DFQATT, CDR2 SNEGSKA (reference sequence). V gave up 6 bases and J gave up 4 bases, with 15 bases separating them. This CDR3 is built from 13 residues.

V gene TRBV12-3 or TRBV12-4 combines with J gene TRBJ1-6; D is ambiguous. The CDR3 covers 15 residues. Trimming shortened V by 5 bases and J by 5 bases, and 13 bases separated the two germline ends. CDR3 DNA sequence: TGTGCCAGCAGTGGGAATATGGAGGATAATTCACCCCTCCACTTT. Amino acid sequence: CASSGNMEDNSPLHF.

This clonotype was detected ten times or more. The CDR3 reads CASRLAGDQETQYF. The CDR3 nucleotides are TGTGCCAGCAGACTAGCGGGGGACCAAGAGACCCAGTACTTC. The chain combines TRBV6-5 with TRBJ2-5, with TRBD2 matching 11 bases. V dropped 6 bases and J dropped 0; count of bases not matched to a gene: 0. The CDR3 has 14 amino acids. Germline V lookup: CDR1 MNHEY, CDR2 SVGAGI.

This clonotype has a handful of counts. The CDR3 DNA follows: TGTGCCAGCAGTGAAATAGGGGCGCAGGGCGAGCAGTACTTC. It specifies CASSEIGAQGEQYF. This sequence joins TRBV2 and TRBJ2-7; the D gene is possibly TRBD1 (5 bases). Deletions cut 2 bases from V and 6 bases from J, with 14 bases between. From germline, CDR1 is SNHLY and CDR2 FYNNEI. This CDR3 spans 14 amino acids.

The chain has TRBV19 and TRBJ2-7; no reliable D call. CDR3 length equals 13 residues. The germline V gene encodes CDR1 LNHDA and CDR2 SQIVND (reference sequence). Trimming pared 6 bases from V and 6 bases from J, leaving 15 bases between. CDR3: CASSADWTTEQYF. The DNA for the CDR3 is TGTGCCAGTAGCGCCGACTGGACCACCGAGCAGTACTTC.

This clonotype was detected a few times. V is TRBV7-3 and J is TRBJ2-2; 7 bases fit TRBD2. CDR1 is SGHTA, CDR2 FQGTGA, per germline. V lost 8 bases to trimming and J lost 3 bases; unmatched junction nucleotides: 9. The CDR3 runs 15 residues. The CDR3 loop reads CASYTAGRHTGELFF. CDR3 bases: TGTGCCAGCTACACAGCGGGGCGTCACACCGGGGAGCTGTTTTTT.

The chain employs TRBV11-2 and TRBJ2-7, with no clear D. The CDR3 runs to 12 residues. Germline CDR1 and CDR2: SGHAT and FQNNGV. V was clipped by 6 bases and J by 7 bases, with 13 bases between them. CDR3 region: CASSPTHREQYF. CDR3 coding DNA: TGTGCCAGCAGTCCCACGCATCGGGAGCAGTACTTC.

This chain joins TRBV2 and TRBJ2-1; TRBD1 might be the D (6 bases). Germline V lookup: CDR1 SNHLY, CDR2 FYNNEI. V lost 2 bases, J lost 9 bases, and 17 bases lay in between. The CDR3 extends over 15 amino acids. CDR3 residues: CASSEWGTGSTEQFF. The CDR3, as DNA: TGTGCCAGCAGTGAATGGGGTACAGGGTCTACTGAGCAGTTCTTC. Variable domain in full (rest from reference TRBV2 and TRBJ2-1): EPEVTQTPSHQVTQMGQEVILRCVPISNHLYFYWYRQILGQKVEFLVSFYNNEISEKSEIFDDQFSVERPDGSNFTLKIRSTKLEDSAMYFCASSEWGTGSTEQFFGPGTRLTVL.

The CDR3 sequence is CASSQQGGVETQYF. The CDR3 DNA is TGTGCCAGCAGCCAACAGGGGGGGGTGGAGACCCAGTACTTC. The V and J genes are TRBV3-1 and TRBJ2-5; the D gene could be TRBD1 or TRBD2 (7 bases each). Trimming removed 2 bases from V and 5 bases from J, with 12 bases in between. The CDR3 spans 14 residues. CDR1 is LGHDT and CDR2 is YNNKEL in the germline V gene (reference sequence).

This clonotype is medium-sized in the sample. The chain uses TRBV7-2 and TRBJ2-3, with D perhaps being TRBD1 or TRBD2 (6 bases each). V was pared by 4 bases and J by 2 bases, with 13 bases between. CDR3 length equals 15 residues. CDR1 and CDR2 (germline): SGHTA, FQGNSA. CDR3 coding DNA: TGTGCCAGCAGCTGGAGGGGGGCCATCACAGATACGCAGTATTTT. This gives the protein CASSWRGAITDTQYF. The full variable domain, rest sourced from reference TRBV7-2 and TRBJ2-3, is GAGVSQSPSNKVTEKGKDVELRCDPISGHTALYWYRQSLGQGLEFLIYFQGNSAPDKSGLPSDRFSAERTGGSVSTLTIQRTQQEDSAVYLCASSWRGAITDTQYFGPGTRLTVL.

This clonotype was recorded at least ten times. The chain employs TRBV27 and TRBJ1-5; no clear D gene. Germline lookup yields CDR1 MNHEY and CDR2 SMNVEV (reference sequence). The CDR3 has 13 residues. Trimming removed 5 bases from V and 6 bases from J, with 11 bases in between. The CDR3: CASSIRYGQPQHF. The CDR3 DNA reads TGTGCCAGCAGTATCCGATACGGTCAGCCCCAGCATTTT.

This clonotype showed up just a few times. The CDR3 nucleotides read TGTGCCAGCAGCTTTCTCGGGGGGCCCAATGAGCAGTTCTTC. This translates into CASSFLGGPNEQFF. This chain joins TRBV7-2 and TRBJ2-1, with D possibly being TRBD2 (7 bases). The length of the CDR3 is 14 residues. V lost 3 bases and J 6 bases, leaving 12 bases between the germline ends. The V gene's germline CDR1 is SGHTA and CDR2 FQGNSA.

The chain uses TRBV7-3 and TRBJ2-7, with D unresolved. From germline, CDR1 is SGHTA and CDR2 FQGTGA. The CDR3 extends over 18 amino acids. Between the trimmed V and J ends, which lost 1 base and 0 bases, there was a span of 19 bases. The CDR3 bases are TGTGCCAGCAGCTTAAAGCCCCCCGGGCCTGACCACTCCTACGAGCAGTACTTC. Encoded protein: CASSLKPPGPDHSYEQYF.

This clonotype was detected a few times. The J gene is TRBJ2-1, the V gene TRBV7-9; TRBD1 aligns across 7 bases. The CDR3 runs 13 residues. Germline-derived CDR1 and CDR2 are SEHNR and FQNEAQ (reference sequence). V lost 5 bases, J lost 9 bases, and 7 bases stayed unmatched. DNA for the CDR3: TGTGCCAGCAGCATCTCGACAGGGACTGAGCAGTTCTTC. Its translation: CASSISTGTEQFF.

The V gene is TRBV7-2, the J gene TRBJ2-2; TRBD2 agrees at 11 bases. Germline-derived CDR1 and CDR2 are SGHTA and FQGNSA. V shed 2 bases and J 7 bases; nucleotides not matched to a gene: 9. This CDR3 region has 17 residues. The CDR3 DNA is TGTGCCAGCAGCTTAATGACTAGCGGGATAGGTGGCGGGGAGCTGTTTTTT. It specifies CASSLMTSGIGGGELFF. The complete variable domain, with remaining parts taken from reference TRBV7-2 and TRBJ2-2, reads GAGVSQSPSNKVTEKGKDVELRCDPISGHTALYWYRQSLGQGLEFLIYFQGNSAPDKSGLPSDRFSAERTGGSVSTLTIQRTQQEDSAVYLCASSLMTSGIGGGELFFGEGSRLTVL.

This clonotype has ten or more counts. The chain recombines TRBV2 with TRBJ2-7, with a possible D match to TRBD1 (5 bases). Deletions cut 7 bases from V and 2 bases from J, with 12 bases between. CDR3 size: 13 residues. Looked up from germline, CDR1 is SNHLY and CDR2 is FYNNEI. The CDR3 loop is CASKGSPAYEQYF. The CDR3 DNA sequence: TGTGCCAGCAAGGGGTCCCCCGCCTACGAGCAGTACTTC.

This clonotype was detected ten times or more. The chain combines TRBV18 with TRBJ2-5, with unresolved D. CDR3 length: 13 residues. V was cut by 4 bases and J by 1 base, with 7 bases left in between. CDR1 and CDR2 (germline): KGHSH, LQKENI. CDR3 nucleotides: TGTGCCAGCTCACAACTCCCCCAAGAGACCCAGTACTTC. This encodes CASSQLPQETQYF. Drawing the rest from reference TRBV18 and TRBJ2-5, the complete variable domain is NAGVMQNPRHLVRRRGQEARLRCSPMKGHSHVYWYRQLPEEGLKFMVYLQKENIIDESGMPKERFSAEFPKEGPSILRIQQVVRGDSAAYFCASSQLPQETQYFGPGTRLLVL.

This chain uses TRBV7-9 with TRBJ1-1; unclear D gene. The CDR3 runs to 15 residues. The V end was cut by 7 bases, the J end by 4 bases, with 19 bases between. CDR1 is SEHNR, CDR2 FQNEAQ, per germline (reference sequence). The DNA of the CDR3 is TGTGCCAGCATCCCGAGGCTATCAGTAATCACTGAAGCTTTCTTT. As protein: CASIPRLSVITEAFF.

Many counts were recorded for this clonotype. The CDR3 reads CASSLEGGPQDTQYF. CDR3 coding DNA: TGCGCCAGCAGCTTGGAAGGGGGCCCCCAAGATACGCAGTATTTT. The V gene is TRBV5-1, the J gene TRBJ2-3; 7 bases agree with TRBD1. Germline CDR1 is SGHRS and CDR2 is YFSETQ. Trimming took 0 bases from V and 5 from J; bases not matched to a gene: 6. The CDR3 is 15 amino acids.

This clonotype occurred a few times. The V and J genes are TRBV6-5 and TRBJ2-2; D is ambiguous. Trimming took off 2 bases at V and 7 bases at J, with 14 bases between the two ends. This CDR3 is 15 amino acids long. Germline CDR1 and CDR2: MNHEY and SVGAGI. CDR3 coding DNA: TGTGCCAGCAGTTACGATAGACGGGCGTTCGGGGAGCTGTTTTTT. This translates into CASSYDRRAFGELFF.